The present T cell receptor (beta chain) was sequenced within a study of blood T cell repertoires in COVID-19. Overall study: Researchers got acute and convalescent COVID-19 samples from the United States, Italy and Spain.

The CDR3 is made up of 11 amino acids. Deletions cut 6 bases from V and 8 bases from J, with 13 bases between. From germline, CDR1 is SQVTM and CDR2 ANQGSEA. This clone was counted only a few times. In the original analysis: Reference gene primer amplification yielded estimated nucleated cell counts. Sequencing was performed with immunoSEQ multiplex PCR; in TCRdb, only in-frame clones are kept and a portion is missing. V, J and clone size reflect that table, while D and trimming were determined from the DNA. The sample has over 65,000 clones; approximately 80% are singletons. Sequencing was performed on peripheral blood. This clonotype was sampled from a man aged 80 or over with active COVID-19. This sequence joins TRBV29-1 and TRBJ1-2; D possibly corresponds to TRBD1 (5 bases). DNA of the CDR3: TGCAGCGTCTATGACAGTGGGGGCTACACCTTC. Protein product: CSVYDSGGYTF. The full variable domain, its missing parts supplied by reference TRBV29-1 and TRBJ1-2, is SAVISQKPSRDICQRGTSLTIQCQVDSQVTMMFWYRQQPGQSLTLIATANQGSEATYESGFVIDKFPISRPNLTFSTLTVSNMSPEDSSIYLCSVYDSGGYTFGSGTRLTVV.